The source of this TCR beta chain is a study of beta chain features in type 1 diabetes. This CDR3 has 15 amino acids. Between the trimmed V and J ends, which lost 0 bases and 3 bases, there was a span of 12 bases. Germline V gene data show CDR1 as SGHDN and CDR2 as FVKESK. Of the isolated RNA, all was reverse transcribed, and so the sequenced material was expressed TCRB transcripts. The table came from immunoSEQ multiplex PCR; TCRdb's copy has only in-frame clones and leaves some out. The sample lists a few hundred thousand clones, 9.6% seen once, with approximately 0.035% in the top ten. This clone was observed a handful of times.

The receptor comes from a woman in her late teens or twenties in good health. Sequenced: naive CD4+ T cells from blood. The J gene is TRBJ2-7, the V gene TRBV14, with D possibly matching TRBD1 (6 bases). CDR3 nucleotides: TGTGCCAGCAGCCAAGATCAGGGCAGGGGCTACGAGCAGTACTTC. Translated: CASSQDQGRGYEQYF.